The TCR beta chain under discussion was sequenced for a study of neurological immune-mediated disorders (dated by TCRdb to about 2019). For context, the study as a whole: Of the roughly 34 multiple sclerosis patients, 31 had relapsing-remitting MS and 3 had secondary progressive MS. Using UMI-based sequencing, the study compared peripheral blood TCR-beta repertoires from patients with HTLV-I-associated myelopathy (HAM/TSP), patients with multiple sclerosis, and healthy controls. Longitudinal samples, technical triplicates and paired sorted CD4+ and CD8+ T-cell subsets, alongside PBMC samples, were included among the 106 TCR-beta libraries. The cohort included 68 subjects: around 15 with HAM/TSP, some 34 with multiple sclerosis, and 20 or so healthy controls.

Results and caveats for the whole study, not just this receptor: The highest TCR clonal expansion was observed in HAM/TSP patients, whereas the lowest was observed in MS patients, even when compared with healthy controls. In phylogenetic analysis, the repertoires of 18 of 34 MS patients grouped into a cluster of related CDR3 sequences, which suggests a possible signature at the repertoire level. Expanded clones from different subjects shared no identical CDR3 amino acid sequences, which suggests that TCR-beta repertoires were private in all groups. The MS cluster was not associated with any clinical or MRI features, and the authors stated that larger cohorts are needed.

This clonotype showed up many times. It has no known antigen specificity. Base-call qualities are not available, and no considerably larger clone is one nucleotide away. V was cut back by 2 bases and J by 8 bases, leaving a gap of 15 bases between them. Reading the germline V gene gives CDR1 SQVTM and CDR2 ANQGSEA. Its CDR3 holds 13 amino acids, cysteine through phenylalanine. The kept DNA is CDR3 alone, 39 bases in frame from the first base. For unsorted PBMC libraries, 2 million PBMCs were used after storage in RNAlater at -80 degrees C until RNA extraction. Multiple sclerosis patients were enrolled in a US clinical protocol under which disease progression was evaluated by magnetic resonance imaging. PBMCs were separated from peripheral blood using Ficoll-Hypaque density gradient centrifugation and then cryopreserved in liquid nitrogen. cDNA was synthesized by template-switch 5'RACE using a primer with a 10-nucleotide random unique molecular identifier that tagged each TCR transcript. Every sequencing run yielded over 180 million TCR-beta sequences covering 15-18 subjects. Total RNA was extracted with the RNeasy kit. The KAPA Real-time Library Amplification kit was used to amplify TCR-beta VDJ regions with primers targeting the TCR constant region and the 5'RACE anchor. Sample indexes and Illumina adaptors were added in a first PCR, and a second PCR then increased library yield. The roughly 650 bp TCR product was size-selected on a 2% E-gel SizeSelection system after Ampure bead purification. Library quality was checked on a Bioanalyzer, concentration was measured with Qubit, and libraries were quantified with the Kapa Library Quantification kit before pooling. An Illumina HiSeq 2500 was used to sequence the libraries paired-end at 2 x 150 bp. To increase sequence diversity, roughly 24-32% phiX was spiked into each library pool. The published analysis was carried out like this. The UMI-based MiGEC pipeline processed quality-filtered reads and removed over 75% of raw TCR sequences during error correction. VDJ genes were aligned to IMGT germline references, and clonotypes were defined by unique CDR3 amino acid sequence plus V-J genes. Clonal expansion, Shannon diversity, and CDR3 relatedness (CalcPairwiseDistances, ClusterSamples) were evaluated with VDJtools, and phylogenetic trees were built with CLCbio workbench. Using coefficient-of-variation modelling across technical triplicates, the study counted a clone as expanded if it had at least 8 unique UMIs. TCRdb handled the public reads itself, with Q25 trimming in fastp and clone calling in MiXCR, and kept productive beta chains. One record per CDR3 amino acid sequence lists the most common genes and DNA. The authors' filters were not applied to this entry. The sample table holds about 95,000 distinct CDR3 sequences, of which around 3.3% were seen once. The leading ten clones occupy roughly 6% of the sample.

Sequencing was done on a sample of PBMCs. The TCR was taken from a young woman with multiple sclerosis. The V and J segments used are TRBV29-1 and TRBJ1-1; TRBD1 is perhaps the D gene, given 5 matching bases. The nucleotide sequence is given as TGCAGCGTTGAACGCAGGGTAAACTTCGAAGCTTTCTTT. This encodes CSVERRVNFEAFF.